This T cell receptor (beta chain) stems from a study of blood T cell repertoires in COVID-19. Study in general: Nucleic acid was either cDNA or gDNA, and it came from T cells, B-cell-depleted T cells, or PBMCs.

This clone appeared once. Germline is not matched at one junction end, which may reflect a read error. Authors' data handling: The assay estimated nucleated cells by amplifying reference gene primers. Assay: immunoSEQ multiplex PCR; the TCRdb copy retains only in-frame clones and omits some. The V and J calls and the clone size are those of that table, but D and trimming were determined from the DNA. The repertoire consists of approximately 77,000 clones, with approximately 90% occurring once and the leading ten covering about 2.1%. The sample taken for sequencing was peripheral blood. This receptor was identified in a man younger than 40 with acute or convalescent COVID-19.

For the CDR3, the DNA is TGTGCTAGCAGCTCCGTGTCCGCGGGAGCCAGTGAGCAGTTCTTC. This gives the protein CASSSVSAGASEQFF. The chain links TRBV7-7 to TRBJ2-1; 7 bases agree with TRBD2. Germline CDR1 SSHAT, CDR2 FNYEAQ (reference sequence). This CDR3 has 15 amino acids.